Following are 7 T cell receptor beta chains from one sample sequenced in a study of blood T cells in healthy people across ages. Then a second PCR, running roughly 7 to 11 cycles, was carried out with a sample-barcoded 5' primer and a J-beta primer mix. One entry per CDR3 protein, called by TCRdb with MiXCR from the 5' RACE reads. The data contain about 1.5 million distinct CDR3 sequences, approximately 43% of them singletons. Input material: blood. These receptors were collected from a woman under 30 in good health.

The chain uses TRBV6-2 or TRBV6-3 and TRBJ2-5, with a tentative D call TRBD2 (6 bases). Germline V gives CDR1 MNHEY, CDR2 SVGEGT. Trimming removed 1 base at V and 11 bases at J, with 26 bases between. This CDR3 has 17 amino acids. CDR3 amino acids: CASSYYTGGASYNEQYF. DNA for the CDR3: TGTGCCAGCAGTTACTATACCGGGGGAGCCTCCTACAATGAGCAGTACTTC.

J is TRBJ1-1 and V is TRBV27, with 7 bases aligning to TRBD1. CDR1 is MNHEY and CDR2 is SMNVEV in the germline V gene (reference sequence). The CDR3 is 13 amino acids. V dropped 8 bases and J dropped 5; count of bases not matched to a gene: 8. In DNA form, the CDR3 reads TGTGCCAGCGGGAGGGACAGTCAGACTGAAGCTTTCTTT. It codes for CASGRDSQTEAFF.

This chain uses TRBV3-1 with TRBJ2-5, with 9 bases matching TRBD2. The V gene end was trimmed by 1 base and the J gene end by 1 base; junction bases not matched to a gene: 4. The CDR3 spans 16 residues. CDR1 is LGHDT, CDR2 YNNKEL, per germline (reference sequence). CDR3 residues: CASSQGLAETQETQYF. As DNA, the CDR3 is TGTGCCAGCAGCCAAGGACTAGCGGAGACCCAAGAGACCCAGTACTTC.

This clonotype was seen at least ten times. The chain links TRBV10-1 to TRBJ2-1; 11 bases are a match to TRBD2. Germline V lookup: CDR1 WNHNN, CDR2 SYGVQD (reference sequence). The CDR3 is 15 amino acids. The V segment lost 6 bases and the J segment 5 bases; nucleotides outside the gene matches: 6. CDR3 sequence reads: CASSPTSGGDNEQFF. The CDR3 DNA reads TGCGCCAGCAGCCCAACTAGCGGGGGTGACAATGAGCAGTTCTTC.

This clonotype came up a few times. The gene calls are TRBV6-6 and TRBJ1-5; D unclear. Germline CDR1 MNHNY, CDR2 SVGAGI (reference sequence). CDR3 length: 13 amino acids. V was shortened by 2 bases and J by 2 bases, with 4 bases between the two germline ends. DNA of the CDR3: TGTGCCAGCAGTTACGAGGGCAATCAGCCCCAGCATTTT. The encoded protein is CASSYEGNQPQHF.

This chain connects TRBV6-1 to TRBJ2-3, with TRBD2 matching over 7 bases. Germline V CDR1 and CDR2: MNHNS, SASEGT. The CDR3 length is 12 residues. With V trimmed by 11 bases and J by 3 bases, 5 bases remained unmatched. The CDR3 region is CAFKAGTDTQYF. The CDR3 coding sequence is TGTGCCTTTAAAGCGGGGACAGATACGCAGTATTTT.

This clonotype was detected only once. A read error may account for a junction end that differs from germline. The chain couples TRBV19 to TRBJ1-6, with TRBD1 as a possible D gene (6 bases). Germline lookup yields CDR1 LNHDA and CDR2 SQIVND (reference sequence). The CDR3 sequence is 14 residues long. The CDR3 reads CASSIRQEDSPPHF. DNA of the CDR3: TGTGCCAGTAGTATCCGACAGGAAGATTCACCCCCCCACTTT.